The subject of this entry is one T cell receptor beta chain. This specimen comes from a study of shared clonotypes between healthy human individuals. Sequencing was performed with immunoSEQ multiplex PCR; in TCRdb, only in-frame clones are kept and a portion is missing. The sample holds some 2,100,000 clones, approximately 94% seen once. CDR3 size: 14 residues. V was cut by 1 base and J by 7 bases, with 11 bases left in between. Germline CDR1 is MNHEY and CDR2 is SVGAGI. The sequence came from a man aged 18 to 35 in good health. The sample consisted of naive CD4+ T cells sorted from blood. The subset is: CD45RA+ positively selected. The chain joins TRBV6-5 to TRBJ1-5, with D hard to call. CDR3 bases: TGTGCCAGCAGTTACTTGGGGTTCAACCAGCCCCAGCATTTT. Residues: CASSYLGFNQPQHF.